This T cell receptor beta chain appears in the sequencing data of a study of OX40 agonist ivuxolimab in advanced cancers. Study overall: Given to patients was ivuxolimab, an agonistic anti-OX40 (CD134) antibody. The study enrolled dose-escalation patients with hepatocellular carcinoma, melanoma, renal cell or head and neck cancer. General study points: Expanded clones tended on average to be more numerous among CD8+ T cells than CD4+. Partial responders dosed at 0.1-3.0 mg/kg displayed clonal expansion ranking among the lowest.

Points on this clone: Its antigen is not known.

V lost 8 bases to trimming and J lost 11 bases, with 19 bases between them. The CDR3 runs to 13 residues. CDR1 and CDR2 from the germline V gene are SNHLY and FYNNEI. The data were produced by immunoSEQ multiplex PCR, yet TCRdb's version contains in-frame clones alone and is incomplete. The table has tens of thousands of clones, 75% to 95% seen once. The V call is TRBV2, the J call TRBJ2-1; the D gene is possibly TRBD2 (6 bases). The receptor was derived from an adult with an advanced solid tumor such as melanoma, head and neck, liver or kidney cancer. This specimen was CD4+ or CD8+ T cells sorted from blood, taken in a trial of the OX40 agonist ivuxolimab. CDR3 nucleotides: TGTGCCAGCGGCGGTACTAGCTTACAGAAGCAGTTCTTC. Its translation: CASGGTSLQKQFF.